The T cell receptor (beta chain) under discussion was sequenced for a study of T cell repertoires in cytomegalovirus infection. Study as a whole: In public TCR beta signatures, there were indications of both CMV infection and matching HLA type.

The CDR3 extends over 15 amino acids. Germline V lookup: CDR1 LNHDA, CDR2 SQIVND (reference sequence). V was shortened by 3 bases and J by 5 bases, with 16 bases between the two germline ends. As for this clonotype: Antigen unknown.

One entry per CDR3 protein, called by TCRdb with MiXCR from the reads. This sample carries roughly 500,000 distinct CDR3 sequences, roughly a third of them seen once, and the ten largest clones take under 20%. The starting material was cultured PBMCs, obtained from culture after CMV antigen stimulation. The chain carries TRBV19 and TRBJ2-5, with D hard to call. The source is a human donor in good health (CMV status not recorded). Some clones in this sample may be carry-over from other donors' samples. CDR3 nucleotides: TGTGCCAGTAGTATGACGGTCCTCATGGGGGAGACCCAGTACTTC. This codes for CASSMTVLMGETQYF.